One and the same sample provided the 5 T cell receptor beta chains below, sequenced in a study of beta chain features in type 1 diabetes (dated by TCRdb to between 2018 and 2020). What the authors observed across the whole study: Type 1 diabetes patients showed a moderate but significant shortening of TCRB CDR3 length in all four CD4+ subsets.

The library was made by the immunoSEQ multiplex PCR assay. The entire amount of isolated RNA was reverse transcribed using the High Capacity cDNA Reverse Transcription Kit, so the sequenced TCRB transcripts were expressed ones. As stored in TCRdb, this immuneACCESS dataset retains in-frame rearrangements with V and J assigned. A fraction of the clones does not appear; measured against another copy, unresolved V genes explain less than half of the discrepancy, and the remainder lacks a known reason. Within this sample are more than 300,000 clones, with around 10% of them counted one time only. The ten largest clones take up around 0.66% of the sample. These receptors have no identified antigens. What was sequenced was central memory CD4+ T cells from blood. The receptor set was obtained from a man aged 25 to 40 with type 1 diabetes.

V gene TRBV10-3 combines with J gene TRBJ2-1; TRBD2 aligns across 12 bases. Germline V gene lookup returns CDR1 ENHRY and CDR2 SYGVKD. This CDR3 has 16 residues. The V and J ends lost 7 bases and 4 bases, in that order; junction bases with no gene match: 8. CDR3 in amino acids: CAITTTSGGSYNEQFF. The CDR3 coding sequence is TGTGCCATCACCACGACTAGCGGGGGATCATACAATGAGCAGTTCTTC.

This clone was counted between two and nine times. The chain joins TRBV5-5 to TRBJ2-1; 11 positions match TRBD2. V lost 5 bases and J lost 8; bases outside the gene matches: 6. This CDR3 is built from 14 residues. The germline CDR1 and CDR2 sequences are SGHKS and YYEKEE (reference sequence). CDR3: CASRLAGGSDEQFF. The CDR3 DNA follows: TGTGCCAGCAGGTTAGCGGGAGGGAGCGATGAGCAGTTCTTC.

The chain employs TRBV19 and TRBJ1-1; weak D call: TRBD1 (6 bases). This CDR3 region has 14 residues. The ends were cut back, 4 bases at V and 2 bases at J, with 11 bases in the middle. CDR1 and CDR2 from the germline V gene are LNHDA and SQIVND (reference sequence). Here the CDR3 DNA reads TGTGCCAGTAGTAACGGACAGAAAAACACTGAAGCTTTCTTT. It encodes CASSNGQKNTEAFF.

This clone showed up just a few times. The V gene is TRBV29-1, the J gene TRBJ2-5; perhaps TRBD2 as D (5 bases). The CDR3 length is 12 residues. The germline V gene has CDR1 SQVTM and CDR2 ANQGSEA. V was shortened by 7 bases and J by 5 bases, with 14 bases between the two germline ends. CDR3 sequence: CSARSGSETQYF. CDR3 bases: TGCAGCGCCCGCTCGGGGTCCGAGACCCAGTACTTC.

The table lists this clone with a few counts. V gene TRBV29-1 combines with J gene TRBJ1-1, with D maybe TRBD1 (6 bases). Germline CDR1 reads SQVTM; CDR2 reads ANQGSEA. V lost 7 bases and J lost 0, with 12 bases in between. This CDR3 has 13 residues. CDR3 bases: TGCAGCGCGACGGGACACATGAACACTGAAGCTTTCTTT. Translated, it gives CSATGHMNTEAFF. The whole variable domain, filled in from reference TRBV29-1 and TRBJ1-1, reads SAVISQKPSRDICQRGTSLTIQCQVDSQVTMMFWYRQQPGQSLTLIATANQGSEATYESGFVIDKFPISRPNLTFSTLTVSNMSPEDSSIYLCSATGHMNTEAFFGQGTRLTVV.